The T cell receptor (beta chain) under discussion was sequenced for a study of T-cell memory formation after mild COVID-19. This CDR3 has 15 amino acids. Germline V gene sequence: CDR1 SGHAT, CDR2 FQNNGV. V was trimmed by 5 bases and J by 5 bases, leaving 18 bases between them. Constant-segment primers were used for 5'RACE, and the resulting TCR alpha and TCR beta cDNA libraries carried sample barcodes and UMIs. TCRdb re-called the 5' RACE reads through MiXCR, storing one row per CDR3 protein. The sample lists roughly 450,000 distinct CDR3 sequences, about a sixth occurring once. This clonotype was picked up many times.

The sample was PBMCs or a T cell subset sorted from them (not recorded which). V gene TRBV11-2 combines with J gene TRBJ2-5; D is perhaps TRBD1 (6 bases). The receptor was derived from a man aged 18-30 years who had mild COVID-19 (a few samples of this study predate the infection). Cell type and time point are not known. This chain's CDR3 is CASSLHGQNRETQYF. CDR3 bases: TGTGCCAGCAGCCTTCACGGACAGAATCGGGAGACCCAGTACTTC. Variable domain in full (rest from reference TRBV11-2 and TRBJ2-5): EAGVAQSPRYKIIEKRQSVAFWCNPISGHATLYWYQQILGQGPKLLIQFQNNGVVDDSQLPKDRFSAERLKGVDSTLKIQPAKLEDSAVYLCASSLHGQNRETQYFGPGTRLLVL.